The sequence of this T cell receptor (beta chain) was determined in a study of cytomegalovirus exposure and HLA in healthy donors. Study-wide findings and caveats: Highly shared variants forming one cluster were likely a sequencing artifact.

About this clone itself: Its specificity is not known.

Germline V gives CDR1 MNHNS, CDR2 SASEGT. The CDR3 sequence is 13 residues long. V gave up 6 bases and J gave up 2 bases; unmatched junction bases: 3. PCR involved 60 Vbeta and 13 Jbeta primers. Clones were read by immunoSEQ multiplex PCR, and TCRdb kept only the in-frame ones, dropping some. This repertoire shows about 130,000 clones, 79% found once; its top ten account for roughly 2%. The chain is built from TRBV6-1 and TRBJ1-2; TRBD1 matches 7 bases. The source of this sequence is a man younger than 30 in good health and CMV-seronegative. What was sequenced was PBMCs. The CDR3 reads CASSLTGNYGYTF. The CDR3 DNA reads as TGTGCCAGCAGCCTGACAGGGAACTATGGCTACACCTTC.